These 9 T cell receptor beta chains share one sample of origin, sequenced in a study of T cell repertoires in ileal Crohn's disease. Sequenced by immunoSEQ multiplex PCR; TCRdb stores in-frame clones only, minus some. This table holds 2,400 or so clones, about four fifths found once. Sequencing was done on a sample of ileal tissue. The receptors shown here come from an adult with Crohn's disease.

The V gene is TRBV2, the J gene TRBJ2-5; 11 bases fit TRBD2. Per the germline V gene, CDR1 is SNHLY and CDR2 is FYNNEI. CDR3 length equals 16 residues. J gave up 1 base and V 4 bases, and 5 bases lay outside the gene matches. The CDR3 DNA follows: TGTGCCAGCAGTGCTAGCGGGGGGACCAGCCAAGAGACCCAGTACTTC. This translates into CASSASGGTSQETQYF.

The chain recombines TRBV5-1 with TRBJ1-1; D is possibly TRBD1 (5 bases). Looked up from germline, CDR1 is SGHRS and CDR2 is YFSETQ. V lost 2 bases and J lost 5, with 10 bases in between. This CDR3 has 13 residues. The CDR3 spells CASSFEWGTEAFF. CDR3 coding DNA: TGCGCCAGCAGCTTTGAGTGGGGGACTGAAGCTTTCTTT.

This clone was recorded only once. The chain employs TRBV5-1 and TRBJ1-3; 10 bases map to TRBD1. The CDR3 runs to 16 residues. V was pared by 4 bases and J by 3 bases, with 7 bases of the junction left unmatched. In germline, CDR1 is SGHRS, CDR2 YFSETQ. CDR3 protein: CASSRNGQGVGNTIYF. The CDR3 region has the DNA TGCGCCAGCAGCCGCAATGGACAGGGGGTTGGAAACACCATATATTTT.

This chain connects TRBV7-3 to TRBJ2-2, with no clear D. V gave up 4 bases and J gave up 5 bases, with 14 bases separating them. The germline gives CDR1 SGHTA, CDR2 FQGTGA. The CDR3 is made up of 15 amino acids. The CDR3 here is CASSSGPQRTGELFF. CDR3 DNA sequence: TGTGCCAGCAGCTCTGGACCGCAGAGGACCGGGGAGCTGTTTTTT.

V is TRBV5-1 and J is TRBJ2-5; D is undetermined. The germline gives CDR1 SGHRS, CDR2 YFSETQ. The V gene lost 4 bases and the J gene lost 2 bases, with 9 bases spanning the gap. The CDR3 is 13 amino acids. CDR3 protein: CASSRYLQETQYF. The CDR3 DNA is TGCGCCAGCAGCCGGTACCTACAAGAGACCCAGTACTTC.

The chain carries TRBV29-1 and TRBJ1-2, with no clear D. The CDR3 runs 10 residues. Germline CDR1 is SQVTM and CDR2 is ANQGSEA. V shed 2 bases and J shed 2 bases, with 0 bases lying between them. The CDR3 bases are TGCAGCGTTGAAAACTATGGCTACACCTTC. Amino acid sequence: CSVENYGYTF.

V is TRBV11-3 and J is TRBJ1-1; D is perhaps TRBD1 (5 bases). Deletions cut 8 bases from V and 7 bases from J, with 23 bases between. The CDR3 covers 15 residues. CDR1 is SGHNT and CDR2 is YENEEA in the germline V gene. The CDR3 sequence is CASEDDGYGGGEAFF. In nucleotides, the CDR3 is TGTGCCAGCGAAGACGATGGATATGGGGGGGGTGAAGCTTTCTTT.

The V gene is TRBV14, the J gene TRBJ2-5; 8 nucleotides line up with TRBD2. Germline-derived CDR1 and CDR2 are SGHDN and FVKESK. V dropped 3 bases and J dropped 5; count of bases not matched to a gene: 8. The CDR3 contains 15 residues. CDR3 amino acids: CASSQLSGGSETQYF. The CDR3 DNA sequence: TGTGCCAGCAGCCAGCTCAGCGGGGGTAGTGAGACCCAGTACTTC.

There are a few counts of this clone. The J gene is TRBJ1-1, the V gene TRBV14, with a possible D match to TRBD1 (5 bases). Trimming shortened V by 2 bases and J by 1 base, and 8 bases separated the two germline ends. The CDR3 runs to 14 residues. Germline CDR1 is SGHDN and CDR2 is FVKESK. CDR3 amino acids: CASSQSGRNTEAFF. The CDR3 nucleotides read TGTGCCAGCAGCCAATCGGGGCGGAACACTGAAGCTTTCTTT. The full variable domain, in which reference TRBV14 and TRBJ1-1 provide the parts outside the CDR3, is EAGVTQFPSHSVIEKGQTVTLRCDPISGHDNLYWYRRVMGKEIKFLLHFVKESKQDESGMPNNRFLAERTGGTYSTLKVQPAELEDSGVYFCASSQSGRNTEAFFGQGTRLTVV.